This T cell receptor beta chain was identified during a study of STAT5B mutations in CD4+ large granular lymphocyte leukemia. The CDR3 covers 12 residues. Germline V gene sequence: CDR1 SQVTM, CDR2 ANQGSEA. TCRdb's copy holds only in-frame clones and misses some; the assay was immunoSEQ multiplex PCR. This table has some 41,000 clones, approximately 88% appearing once. This clone appeared a few times. Sequenced: CD4+ T cells from blood buffy coats. This clonotype was sampled from a human donor in good health. The V call is TRBV29-1, the J call TRBJ1-4; no reliable D call. The CDR3 DNA sequence: TGCACCGCCGGGATTAGTGGTGAAAAACTGTTTTTT. Protein: CTAGISGEKLFF.